These 2 T cell receptor beta chains originate from one sample sequenced in a study of post-analysis software for immune sequencing data. Tagging with unique molecular identifiers was a feature of the TCR beta cDNA libraries. TCRdb reprocessed the PCR reads with MiXCR, giving one entry per CDR3 protein. Counted here are around 710,000 distinct CDR3 sequences, around 42% occurring once; the ten biggest clones make up roughly 4.4%. Their target antigens are unknown. Study-wide results and caveats: TRBV5-6, TRBV5-1 and TRBV20-1 were among 4 or 5 TRBV segments more frequent in patients than controls.

The source material was blood. These receptors originate from a girl under 18 with multiple sclerosis.

In this sample, this clonotype turned up a few times. CDR3 region: CASSLSAGGNYGYTF. The CDR3 bases are TGTGCCAGCAGTTTATCCGCAGGGGGCAACTATGGCTACACCTTC. The chain combines TRBV27 with TRBJ1-2; 8 bases are shared with TRBD1. The germline CDR1 and CDR2 sequences are MNHEY and SMNVEV (reference sequence). This CDR3 has 15 amino acids. Losses at the gene ends were 0 bases for V and 2 bases for J; bases not matched to a gene: 2.

This clonotype was seen more than once but under ten times. The chain is built from TRBV28 and TRBJ2-4, with 10 bases matching TRBD1. The DNA end is more similar to TRBJ2-7, so the J call may be wrong. CDR1 MDHEN and CDR2 SYDVKM come from the germline V gene. The CDR3 covers 15 residues. In nucleotides, the CDR3 is TGTGCCAGCTTTCCTGCGGGGACAGGGGTGTACGAGCAGTACTTC. Protein: CASFPAGTGVYEQYF.